This TCR beta chain was identified in a study of vaccination and CD4 T cells after COVID-19. About the study: Taking of post-vaccine samples occurred a median 72 days after dose two (range 14 to 241).

This clonotype was detected a few times. Its antigen is not identified. Treatment noted: roughly 11-day PBMC culture with coronavirus spike peptide pools or control peptides (ViraFEST assay). Wells that each held around 2.1 million PBMCs were cultured with approximately 10 IU/ml IL-2 and 10 ug/ml peptide pools. Sequence data for DNA of cultured CD4+ T cells were generated by the Oncomine TCR Beta short-read assay. From CD4+ T cells that had been cultured, genomic DNA was extracted. In TCRdb, the PCR reads were re-called with MiXCR into one record per CDR3 protein. The sample carries about 13,000 distinct CDR3 sequences, roughly 43% recorded once. Between the trimmed V and J ends, which lost 4 bases and 0 bases, there was a span of 9 bases. The CDR3 spans 13 residues. Germline V lookup: CDR1 DFQATT, CDR2 SNEGSKA (reference sequence).

This receptor was taken from a human donor who had recovered from COVID-19. The sequencing input was CD4+ T cells from blood, cultured in vitro. The V and J genes are TRBV20-1 and TRBJ1-1; D unclear. This CDR3 reads CSANDLVNTEAFF. Here the CDR3 DNA reads TGCAGTGCTAATGACCTGGTGAACACTGAAGCTTTCTTT.